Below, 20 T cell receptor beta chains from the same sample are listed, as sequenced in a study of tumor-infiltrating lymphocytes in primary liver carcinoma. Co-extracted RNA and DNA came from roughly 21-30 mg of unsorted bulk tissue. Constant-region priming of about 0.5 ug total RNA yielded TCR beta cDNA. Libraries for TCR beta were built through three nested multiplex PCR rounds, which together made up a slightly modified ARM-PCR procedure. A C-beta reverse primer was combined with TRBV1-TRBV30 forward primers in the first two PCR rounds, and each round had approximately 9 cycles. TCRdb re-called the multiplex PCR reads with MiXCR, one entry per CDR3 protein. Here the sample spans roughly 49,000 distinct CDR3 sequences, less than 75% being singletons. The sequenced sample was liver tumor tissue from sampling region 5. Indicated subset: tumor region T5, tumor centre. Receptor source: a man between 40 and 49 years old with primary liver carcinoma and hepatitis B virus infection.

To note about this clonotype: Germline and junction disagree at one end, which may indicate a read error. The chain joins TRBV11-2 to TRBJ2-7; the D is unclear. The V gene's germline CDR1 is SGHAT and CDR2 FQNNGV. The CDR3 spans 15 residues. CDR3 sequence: CASSPGGTLPYGQYF. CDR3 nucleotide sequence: TGTGCCAGCAGCCCCGGCGGAACTCTACCCTACGGGCAGTACTTC.

The CDR3 region is CASSFLLAGEDHEQYF. CDR3 coding DNA: TGTGCCAGCAGTTTCTTGTTAGCGGGAGAGGATCACGAGCAGTACTTC. The rearrangement links TRBV6-5 to TRBJ2-7, with 9 nucleotides matching TRBD2. Germline CDR1 MNHEY, CDR2 SVGAGI. V was pared by 4 bases and J by 5 bases, with 12 bases of the junction left unmatched. This CDR3 has 16 residues.

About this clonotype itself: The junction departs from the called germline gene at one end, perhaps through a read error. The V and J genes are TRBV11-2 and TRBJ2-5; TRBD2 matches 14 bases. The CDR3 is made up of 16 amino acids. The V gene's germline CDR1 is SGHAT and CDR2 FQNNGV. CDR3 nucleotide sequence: TGTACCAGCAACTCCCGACTAGCGGGAGGGTCGGAGACCCAGCACTTT. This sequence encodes CTSNSRLAGGSETQHF.

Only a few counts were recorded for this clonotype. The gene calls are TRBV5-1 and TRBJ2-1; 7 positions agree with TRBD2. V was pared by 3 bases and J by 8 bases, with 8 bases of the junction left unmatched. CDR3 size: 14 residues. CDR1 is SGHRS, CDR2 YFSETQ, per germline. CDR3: CASSSGLPMDEQFF. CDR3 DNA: TGCGCCAGCAGCTCGGGACTACCCATGGATGAGCAGTTCTTC.

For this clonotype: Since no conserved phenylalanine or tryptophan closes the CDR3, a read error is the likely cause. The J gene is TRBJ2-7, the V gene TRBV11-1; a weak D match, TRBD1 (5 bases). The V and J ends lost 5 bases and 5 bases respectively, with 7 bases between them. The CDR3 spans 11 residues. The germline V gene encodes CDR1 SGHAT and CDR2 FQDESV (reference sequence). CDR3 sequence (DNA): TGTGCCAGCAGCGAGACAGACGAGCAGTACCTC. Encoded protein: CASSETDEQYL.

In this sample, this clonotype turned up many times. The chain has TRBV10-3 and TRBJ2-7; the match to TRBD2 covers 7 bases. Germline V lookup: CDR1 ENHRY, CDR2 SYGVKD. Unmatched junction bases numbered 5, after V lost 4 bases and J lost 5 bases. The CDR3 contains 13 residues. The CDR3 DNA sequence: TGTGCCATCAGTGGGCTAGCGGACCACGAGCAGTACTTC. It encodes CAISGLADHEQYF.

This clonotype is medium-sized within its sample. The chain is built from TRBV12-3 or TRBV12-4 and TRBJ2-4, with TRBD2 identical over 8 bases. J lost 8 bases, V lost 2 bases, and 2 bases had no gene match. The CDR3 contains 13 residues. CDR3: CASSLNGGDIQYF. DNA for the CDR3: TGTGCCAGCAGTTTAAACGGGGGGGACATTCAGTACTTC.

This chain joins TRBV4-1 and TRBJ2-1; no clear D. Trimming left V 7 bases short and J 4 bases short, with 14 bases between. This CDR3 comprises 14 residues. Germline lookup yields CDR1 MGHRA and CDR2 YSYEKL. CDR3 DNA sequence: TGCGCCAGCAACCAGGCGAGAGCGTACAATGAGCAGTTCTTC. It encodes CASNQARAYNEQFF.

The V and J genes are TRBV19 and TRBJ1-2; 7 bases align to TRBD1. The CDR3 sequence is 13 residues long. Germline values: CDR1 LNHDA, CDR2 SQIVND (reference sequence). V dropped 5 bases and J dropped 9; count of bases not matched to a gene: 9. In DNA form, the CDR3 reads TGTGCCAGTAGTTTCGGGACAGCTTATAGCTACACCTTC. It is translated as CASSFGTAYSYTF.

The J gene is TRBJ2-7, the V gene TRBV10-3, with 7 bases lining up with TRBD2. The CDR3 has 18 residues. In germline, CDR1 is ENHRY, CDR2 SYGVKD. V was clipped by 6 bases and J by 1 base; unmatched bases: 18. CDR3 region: CAISPGLTASPLSYEQYF. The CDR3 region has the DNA TGTGCCATCAGCCCGGGACTAACGGCGTCCCCCTTATCCTACGAGCAGTACTTC.

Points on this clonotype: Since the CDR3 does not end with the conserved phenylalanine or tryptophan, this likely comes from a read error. The CDR3 DNA reads as TGTGCCAGCAGTGCCCTCAGCGGGAGATGGGGAGGTACGCAGTATTCT. It encodes CASSALSGRWGGTQYS. The V and J genes are TRBV6-1 and TRBJ2-3, with 8 bases lining up with TRBD2. V trimming: 4 bases; J trimming: 8 bases; junction bases outside the gene matches: 14. The CDR3 is 16 amino acids. Germline V CDR1 and CDR2: MNHNS, SASEGT.

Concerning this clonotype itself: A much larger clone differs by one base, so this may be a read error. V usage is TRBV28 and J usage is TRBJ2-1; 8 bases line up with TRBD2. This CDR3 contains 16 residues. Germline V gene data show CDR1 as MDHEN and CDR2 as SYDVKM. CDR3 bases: TGTGCCGGCAGTCCCCCCGGGACTAGAAAATTAAATGAGCAGTTCTTC. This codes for CAGSPPGTRKLNEQFF. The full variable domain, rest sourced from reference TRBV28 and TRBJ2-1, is DVKVTQSSRYLVKRTGEKVFLECVQDMDHENMFWYRQDPGLGLRLIYFSYDVKMKEKGDIPEGYSVSREKKERFSLILESASTNQTSMYLCAGSPPGTRKLNEQFFGPGTRLTVL.

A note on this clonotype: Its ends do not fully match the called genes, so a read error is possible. The CDR3: CASNRQAGAWEQYF. The CDR3 nucleotides read TGCGCCAGCAATCGACAAGCGGGAGCGTGGGAGCAGTACTTC. The J gene is TRBJ2-7, the V gene TRBV6-5, with 8 bases aligning to TRBD2. Germline loops: CDR1 MNHEY, CDR2 SVGAGI. This CDR3 has 14 residues.

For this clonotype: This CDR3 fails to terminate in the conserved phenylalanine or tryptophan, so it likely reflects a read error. This CDR3 reads CARTNRRSGADVLTL. In DNA form, the CDR3 reads TGTGCCAGGACCAACCGTCGCTCTGGGGCCGACGTCCTGACTCTC. J is TRBJ2-6 and V is TRBV6-5; possibly TRBD1 for D (5 bases). This CDR3 region has 15 residues. Germline V gene sequence: CDR1 MNHEY, CDR2 SVGAGI.

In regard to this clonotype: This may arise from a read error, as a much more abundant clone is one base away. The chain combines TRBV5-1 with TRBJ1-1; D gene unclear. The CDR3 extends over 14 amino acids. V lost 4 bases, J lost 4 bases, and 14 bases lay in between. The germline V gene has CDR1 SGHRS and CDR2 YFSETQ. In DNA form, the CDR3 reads TGCGCCAGCAGCCTCCCTCCGAGAGGCACTGAAGCTTTCTTT. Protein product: CASSLPPRGTEAFF.

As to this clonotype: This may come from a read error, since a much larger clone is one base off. CDR3 loop: CANSYRTLSTEAFF. For the CDR3, the DNA is TGTGCCAACAGCTATCGAACACTGAGCACTGAAGCTTTCTTT. This chain joins TRBV5-5 and TRBJ1-1; D is uncertain. Germline CDR1 SGHKS, CDR2 YYEKEE (reference sequence). The CDR3 totals 14 residues.

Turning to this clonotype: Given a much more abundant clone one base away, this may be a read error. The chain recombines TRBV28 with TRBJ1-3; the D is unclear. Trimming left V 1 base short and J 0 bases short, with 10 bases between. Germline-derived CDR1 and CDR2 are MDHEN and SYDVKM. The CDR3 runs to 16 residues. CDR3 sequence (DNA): TGTGCCAGCAGTTTATTCCAGGAGCCCTCTGGAAACACCATATATTTT. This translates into CASSLFQEPSGNTIYF.

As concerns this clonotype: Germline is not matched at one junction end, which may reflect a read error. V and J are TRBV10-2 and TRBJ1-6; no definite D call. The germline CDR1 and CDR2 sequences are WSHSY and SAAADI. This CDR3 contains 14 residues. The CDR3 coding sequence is TGCGCCAACAGTGAGTCAGGTATTGGATCACCCCTCCACTTT. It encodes CANSESGIGSPLHF.

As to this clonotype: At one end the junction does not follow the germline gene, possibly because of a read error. CDR3 bases: TGTGTCAGCAGCCAAGTCCCTAGCGGGACCCAGTTCTTC. Residues: CVSSQVPSGTQFF. The chain uses TRBV14 and TRBJ2-5; 9 bases are shared with TRBD2. The J call may be faulty, since TRBJ2-1 better matches the DNA end. The CDR3 is made up of 13 amino acids. Germline CDR1 and CDR2: SGHDN and FVKESK.

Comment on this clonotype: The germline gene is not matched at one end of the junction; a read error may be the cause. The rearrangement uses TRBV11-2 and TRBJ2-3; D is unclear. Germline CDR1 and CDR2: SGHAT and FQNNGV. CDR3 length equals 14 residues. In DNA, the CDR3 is TGTGCTGGCAGCCTGGGCTCCCCGTCAGATACGCAGTATTTC. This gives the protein CAGSLGSPSDTQYF.